These 26 T cell receptor beta chains were sequenced from one sample in a study of blood T cell repertoires in COVID-19. Some clones are missing from TCRdb's copy, which holds only in-frame ones; the method was immunoSEQ multiplex PCR. The sample contains about 150,000 clones, 80% of which appear only once. Sequencing was done on a sample of peripheral blood. The receptors originated from a man in his 60s with acute or convalescent COVID-19.

The rearrangement joins TRBV7-2 to TRBJ2-2; 15 bases are a match to TRBD2. This CDR3 is built from 16 residues. Germline V gives CDR1 SGHTA, CDR2 FQGNSA. The junction had 6 bases not matched to a gene; V was cut back by 5 bases and J by 8 bases. The CDR3 DNA follows: TGTGCCAGCAGCCCCTCCGGGACTAGCGGGAGGGGGGAGCTGTTTTTT. Its translation is CASSPSGTSGRGELFF.

J is TRBJ2-1 and V is TRBV7-3; maybe TRBD1 (5 bases). Germline assignment: CDR1 SGHTA and CDR2 FQGTGA. V lost 1 base to trimming and J lost 6 bases, with 10 bases between them. This CDR3 comprises 14 residues. CDR3 sequence: CASSLSGASNEQFF. Written as DNA, the CDR3 is TGTGCCAGCAGCTTAAGTGGGGCCTCCAATGAGCAGTTCTTC.

The chain uses TRBV9 and TRBJ2-3; perhaps TRBD1 as D (6 bases). The germline gives CDR1 SGDLS, CDR2 YYNGEE. The CDR3 runs to 15 residues. V shed 5 bases and J shed 2 bases, with 15 bases lying between them. The CDR3 loop is CASSRRGLNTDTQYF. CDR3 bases: TGTGCCAGCAGTCGAAGGGGGTTGAACACAGATACGCAGTATTTT.

This clone has only a few counts. The chain combines TRBV28 with TRBJ1-2, with TRBD1 identical over 7 bases. The CDR3 covers 14 residues. J lost 10 bases, V lost 5 bases, and 13 bases had no gene match. Germline assignment: CDR1 MDHEN and CDR2 SYDVKM. The CDR3 DNA follows: TGTGCCAGCAGTCCCCCGCTTCGGACAGGCCCCTACACCTTC. This sequence encodes CASSPPLRTGPYTF.

The V call is TRBV30, the J call TRBJ1-5; 8 nucleotides agree with TRBD1. The CDR3 contains 15 residues. The germline V gene has CDR1 GTSNPN and CDR2 SVGIG (reference sequence). CDR3: CAAGTGPRGGQPQHF. In DNA form, the CDR3 reads TGTGCTGCCGGGACAGGCCCCCGGGGAGGTCAGCCCCAGCATTTT.

The CDR3 DNA reads TGTGCCAGCAGCTTACGGAGACAGGGGGACACCGGGGAGCTGTTTTTT. Protein: CASSLRRQGDTGELFF. The V call is TRBV7-9, the J call TRBJ2-2; the match to TRBD1 covers 9 bases. J gave up 3 bases and V 2 bases, and 4 bases lay outside the gene matches. Germline loops: CDR1 SEHNR, CDR2 FQNEAQ (reference sequence). The CDR3 has 16 amino acids. Complete variable domain (other parts from reference TRBV7-9 and TRBJ2-2): DTGVSQNPRHKITKRGQNVTFRCDPISEHNRLYWYRQTLGQGPEFLTYFQNEAQLEKSRLLSDRFSAERPKGSFSTLEIQRTEQGDSAMYLCASSLRRQGDTGELFFGEGSRLTVL.

CDR3 sequence: CSVILWTDSYNEQFF. The CDR3 coding sequence is TGCAGCGTTATCTTGTGGACAGACTCCTACAATGAGCAGTTCTTC. This chain joins TRBV29-1 and TRBJ2-1; possibly TRBD1 for D (6 bases). Trimming left V 5 bases short and J 0 bases short, with 14 bases between. Per the germline V gene, CDR1 is SQVTM and CDR2 is ANQGSEA. CDR3 size: 15 residues.

This clone was detected a few times. The chain carries TRBV7-2 and TRBJ1-2; D remains ambiguous. The CDR3 covers 17 residues. V lost 3 bases and J 5 bases, leaving 22 bases between the germline ends. The germline CDR1 and CDR2 sequences are SGHTA and FQGNSA. CDR3 residues: CASSFFDPRSLAYGYTF. CDR3 DNA sequence: TGTGCCAGCAGCTTCTTCGATCCTCGTAGCTTGGCGTATGGCTACACCTTC.

For the CDR3, the DNA is TGTGCCAGCAGTACTCAGGTAGATGAGCAGTTCTTC. Translation gives CASSTQVDEQFF. This chain joins TRBV6-5 and TRBJ2-1; D is ambiguous. The CDR3 runs to 12 residues. Germline CDR1 reads MNHEY; CDR2 reads SVGAGI. The V end was cut by 5 bases, the J end by 8 bases, with 10 bases between.

This clone was found once. The chain is built from TRBV11-3 and TRBJ2-7; 10 bases line up with TRBD2. Germline V CDR1 and CDR2: SGHNT, YENEEA. The CDR3 is 14 amino acids. Germline trimming cut 1 base from V and 4 bases from J; bases unmatched to any gene: 1. The CDR3 sequence is CASSLGLAGYEQYF. The DNA for the CDR3 is TGTGCCAGCAGCTTAGGACTAGCGGGTTACGAGCAGTACTTC.

The table lists this clone with a count of one. The chain uses TRBV18 and TRBJ1-1; TRBD1 might be the D (5 bases). This CDR3 has 13 amino acids. The V and J ends lost 3 bases and 5 bases respectively, with 10 bases between them. The germline V gene has CDR1 KGHSH and CDR2 LQKENI. The CDR3 here is CASSPEDNTEAFF. The CDR3 DNA reads as TGTGCCAGCTCACCTGAGGACAATACTGAAGCTTTCTTT.

The gene calls are TRBV12-3 or TRBV12-4 and TRBJ2-2; TRBD2 is a possible D gene (5 bases). This CDR3 is built from 13 residues. Trimming cost V 5 bases and J 6 bases, with 10 bases left between them. CDR3 protein: CASSRGLPGELFF. For the CDR3, the DNA is TGTGCCAGCAGTCGGGGATTACCCGGGGAGCTGTTTTTT.

The gene calls are TRBV2 and TRBJ2-7; perhaps TRBD1 as D (6 bases). Germline CDR1 SNHLY, CDR2 FYNNEI. The CDR3 loop spans 12 amino acids. Trimming stripped 7 bases from V and 8 bases from J, with 15 bases between. Written as DNA, the CDR3 is TGTGCCAGCAAAACAGGGCCGCCTCAGCAGTACTTC. Protein: CASKTGPPQQYF. The full variable domain, with the rest looked up from reference TRBV2 and TRBJ2-7, is EPEVTQTPSHQVTQMGQEVILRCVPISNHLYFYWYRQILGQKVEFLVSFYNNEISEKSEIFDDQFSVERPDGSNFTLKIRSTKLEDSAMYFCASKTGPPQQYFGPGTRLTVT.

The rearrangement links TRBV10-3 to TRBJ2-3; D possibly corresponds to TRBD1 (7 bases). The CDR3 contains 14 residues. Germline values: CDR1 ENHRY, CDR2 SYGVKD. V was clipped by 11 bases and J by 4 bases, with 19 bases between them. The CDR3 nucleotides read TGTGCCGCCTCCGGAGGGACAGTCGCAGATACGCAGTATTTT. Translation: CAASGGTVADTQYF.

V gene TRBV28 combines with J gene TRBJ2-5; 9 bases fit TRBD2. J was trimmed by 5 bases and V by 3 bases; bases with no gene match: 4. Germline CDR1 MDHEN, CDR2 SYDVKM. The CDR3 has 14 amino acids. CDR3 sequence reads: CASSFSGSRETQYF. DNA of the CDR3: TGTGCCAGCAGTTTTAGCGGGAGTAGGGAGACCCAGTACTTC.

The gene calls are TRBV4-1 and TRBJ2-3, with TRBD2 matching 16 bases. Per the germline V gene, CDR1 is MGHRA and CDR2 is YSYEKL. The CDR3 has 18 residues. The V and J ends lost 1 base and 6 bases, in that order; junction bases with no gene match: 7. CDR3 amino acids: CASSQVGTSGGAGDTQYF. Written as DNA, the CDR3 is TGCGCCAGCAGCCAAGTAGGGACTAGCGGGGGGGCCGGGGATACGCAGTATTTT.

The chain has TRBV7-2 and TRBJ2-5, with TRBD1 matching over 9 bases. Germline V gene lookup returns CDR1 SGHTA and CDR2 FQGNSA. This CDR3 is 13 amino acids long. V shed 4 bases and J 5 bases; nucleotides not matched to a gene: 2. DNA of the CDR3: TGTGCCAGCAGCTACGGGACAGGGGAGACCCAGTACTTC. Amino acids: CASSYGTGETQYF.

The V call is TRBV2, the J call TRBJ2-5, with a tentative D call TRBD2 (7 bases). This CDR3 has 14 amino acids. The germline V gene has CDR1 SNHLY and CDR2 FYNNEI. The V end was cut by 3 bases, the J end by 2 bases, with 10 bases between. This chain's CDR3 is CASSEGRGQETQYF. CDR3 nucleotide sequence: TGTGCCAGCAGTGAGGGGAGGGGGCAAGAGACCCAGTACTTC.

The table lists this clone with a few counts. The rearrangement joins TRBV9 to TRBJ2-7; D might be TRBD2 (7 bases). CDR3 size: 13 residues. Germline CDR1 and CDR2: SGDLS and YYNGEE. The V and J ends lost 7 bases and 6 bases respectively, with 17 bases between them. The CDR3: CASERGGSGEQYF. As DNA, the CDR3 is TGTGCCAGCGAGAGGGGGGGTTCCGGCGAGCAGTACTTC. The full variable domain, its missing parts supplied by reference TRBV9 and TRBJ2-7, is DSGVTQTPKHLITATGQRVTLRCSPRSGDLSVYWYQQSLDQGLQFLIQYYNGEERAKGNILERFSAQQFPDLHSELNLSSLELGDSALYFCASERGGSGEQYFGPGTRLTVT.

The V gene is TRBV18, the J gene TRBJ2-2, with D unclear. Trimming stripped 5 bases from V and 6 bases from J, with 16 bases between. CDR3 size: 15 residues. Germline CDR1 KGHSH, CDR2 LQKENI. The CDR3 sequence: CASSTPNQVSGELFF. The CDR3 bases are TGTGCCAGCTCAACGCCTAACCAGGTCTCCGGGGAGCTGTTTTTT.

In DNA form, the CDR3 reads TGTGCCAGCTCACCACCGGGAACAGCGAGGGCTGGCTACACCTTC. This codes for CASSPPGTARAGYTF. The chain employs TRBV18 and TRBJ1-2; D not resolved. The CDR3 sequence is 15 residues long. Germline assignment: CDR1 KGHSH and CDR2 LQKENI. Trimming took off 0 bases at V and 7 bases at J, with 15 bases between the two ends. Together with reference TRBV18 and TRBJ1-2, the CDR3 gives the full variable domain: NAGVMQNPRHLVRRRGQEARLRCSPMKGHSHVYWYRQLPEEGLKFMVYLQKENIIDESGMPKERFSAEFPKEGPSILRIQQVVRGDSAAYFCASSPPGTARAGYTFGSGTRLTVV.

V gene TRBV2 combines with J gene TRBJ2-7; 10 bases map to TRBD2. CDR1 and CDR2 (germline): SNHLY, FYNNEI. The CDR3 is 14 residues long. V dropped 8 bases and J dropped 4; count of bases not matched to a gene: 8. CDR3 residues: CASASGRAGYEQYF. The CDR3 bases are TGTGCCAGCGCGAGCGGGAGGGCCGGTTACGAGCAGTACTTC.

V gene TRBV24-1 combines with J gene TRBJ2-7; D remains ambiguous. From germline, CDR1 is KGHDR and CDR2 SFDVKD. The V end was cut by 5 bases, the J end by 3 bases, with 10 bases between. CDR3 length: 13 amino acids. CDR3 residues: CATSGAPHYEQYF. The CDR3 DNA is TGTGCCACCAGTGGGGCGCCCCACTACGAGCAGTACTTC.

The CDR3 protein is CASSPGLGETQYF. CDR3 DNA sequence: TGTGCCAGCAGCCCGGGACTTGGAGAGACCCAGTACTTC. The rearrangement links TRBV11-1 to TRBJ2-5; TRBD2 is a possible D gene (6 bases). The CDR3 extends over 13 amino acids. V shed 5 bases and J shed 4 bases, with 11 bases lying between them. Per the germline V gene, CDR1 is SGHAT and CDR2 is FQDESV (reference sequence).

CDR3 sequence: CASSPRSGIYEQYF. CDR3 DNA sequence: TGTGCCAGTTCCCCCCGGTCAGGGATATACGAGCAGTACTTC. This chain joins TRBV7-2 and TRBJ2-7; D might be TRBD1 (5 bases). CDR3 size: 14 residues. Looked up from germline, CDR1 is SGHTA and CDR2 is FQGNSA. V dropped 9 bases and J dropped 4 bases, with 19 bases sitting between them.

The J gene is TRBJ2-2, the V gene TRBV7-9; no clear D. V was clipped by 2 bases and J by 2 bases, with 9 bases between them. The CDR3 sequence is 15 residues long. Germline-derived CDR1 and CDR2 are SEHNR and FQNEAQ (reference sequence). CDR3 in amino acids: CASSLSGANTGELFF. The CDR3 nucleotides read TGTGCCAGCAGCTTATCCGGAGCTAACACCGGGGAGCTGTTTTTT.